Below, 13 T cell receptor beta chains from the same sample are listed, as sequenced in a study of T cell repertoires in cytomegalovirus infection. From the reads, TCRdb called clonotypes with MiXCR, one entry per CDR3 protein. The sample contains fewer than 550,000 distinct CDR3 sequences, approximately 31% of which appear only once. The sequencing input was PBMCs. These receptors were taken from a human donor in good health (CMV status not recorded). Some clones in this sample may be carry-over from other donors' samples.

A few counts support this clonotype. The chain carries TRBV2 and TRBJ2-5; 7 nucleotides line up with TRBD2. From germline, CDR1 is SNHLY and CDR2 FYNNEI. The length of the CDR3 is 15 residues. The V gene end was trimmed by 1 base and the J gene end by 5 bases; junction bases not matched to a gene: 7. This CDR3 is CASSEGGGPGETQYF. The CDR3 nucleotides read TGTGCCAGCAGTGAAGGGGGGGGACCCGGGGAGACCCAGTACTTC. Full variable domain (outside the CDR3, taken from reference TRBV2 and TRBJ2-5): EPEVTQTPSHQVTQMGQEVILRCVPISNHLYFYWYRQILGQKVEFLVSFYNNEISEKSEIFDDQFSVERPDGSNFTLKIRSTKLEDSAMYFCASSEGGGPGETQYFGPGTRLLVL.

This clonotype showed up many times. The junction does not match germline at one end; this may be a read error. This chain uses TRBV12-3 or TRBV12-4 with TRBJ1-1; TRBD1 matches 8 bases. The CDR3 has 14 amino acids. The CDR3 DNA sequence: TGTGCCAGCAGCTTAGGACAGGGGAACACTGAAGCTTTCTTT. Amino acids: CASSLGQGNTEAFF.

As for this clonotype: This may stem from a read error, because a much larger clone lies one nucleotide away. The rearrangement uses TRBV6-1 and TRBJ1-5; no definite D call. Germline CDR1 reads MNHNS; CDR2 reads SASEGT. This CDR3 is 13 amino acids long. The CDR3 DNA follows: TGTGCCAGCAGTGACAGGTTCGATCAGCCCCATCATTTT. It codes for CASSDRFDQPHHF.

This clonotype appeared once. This chain connects TRBV7-9 to TRBJ2-1; TRBD2 might be the D (7 bases). Germline V gene sequence: CDR1 SEHNR, CDR2 FQNEAQ (reference sequence). Trimming removed 8 bases at V and 7 bases at J, with 15 bases between. This CDR3 has 13 residues. The chain's CDR3 is CASDGGLVNEQFF. CDR3 bases: TGTGCCAGCGACGGGGGGCTGGTTAATGAGCAGTTCTTC.

This clonotype was recorded many times. The V and J genes are TRBV7-8 and TRBJ2-6; possibly TRBD1 or TRBD2 for D (6 bases each). The V end was cut by 11 bases, the J end by 0 bases, with 20 bases between. The CDR3 spans 17 residues. Germline V gene lookup returns CDR1 SGHVS and CDR2 FQNEAQ. The CDR3 here is CALRSGGRGSGANVLTF. The CDR3 DNA reads as TGTGCCTTACGGTCCGGGGGCAGGGGCTCTGGGGCCAACGTCCTGACTTTC.

A note on this clonotype: One junction end disagrees with the germline gene, perhaps due to a read error. The V and J genes are TRBV7-2 and TRBJ2-1; tentative D call: TRBD2 (6 bases). The CDR3 extends over 16 amino acids. Germline CDR1 SGHTA, CDR2 FQGNSA. CDR3 sequence reads: CASSLQPAGFGNEKFF. The CDR3 nucleotides read TGTGCAAGCAGCCTACAACCTGCGGGGTTCGGAAATGAGAAGTTCTTC.

V and J are TRBV2 and TRBJ2-7; 9 nucleotides match TRBD1. Germline V gene sequence: CDR1 SNHLY, CDR2 FYNNEI. The V gene end was trimmed by 6 bases and the J gene end by 6 bases; junction bases not matched to a gene: 0. This CDR3 is 11 amino acids long. The CDR3 sequence is CASRTGGEQYF. The CDR3 DNA reads TGTGCCAGCAGGACAGGGGGCGAGCAGTACTTC.

This clonotype occurred a few times. This sequence joins TRBV7-3 and TRBJ2-6; D remains unclear. Germline V gene sequence: CDR1 SGHTA, CDR2 FQGTGA. V dropped 2 bases and J dropped 3 bases, with 5 bases sitting between them. The CDR3 spans 14 residues. This CDR3 is CASSLADGANVLTF. CDR3 nucleotide sequence: TGTGCCAGCAGCTTAGCAGATGGGGCCAACGTCCTGACTTTC.

This clonotype occurred many times. V is TRBV11-2 and J is TRBJ2-7; D might be TRBD1 or TRBD2, each matching 5 bases. The CDR3 sequence is 15 residues long. Trimming took off 1 base at V and 2 bases at J, with 12 bases between the two ends. Germline CDR1 SGHAT, CDR2 FQNNGV. CDR3 amino acids: CASSLGQGVPYEQYF. CDR3 DNA: TGTGCCAGCAGCTTAGGCCAGGGAGTGCCCTACGAGCAGTACTTC.

In its sample, this clonotype was seen many times. This chain links TRBV7-2 with TRBJ1-2; no clear D. Germline assignment: CDR1 SGHTA and CDR2 FQGNSA. Trimming shortened V by 5 bases and J by 0 bases, and 13 bases separated the two germline ends. The CDR3 spans 15 residues. The CDR3 nucleotides are TGTGCCAGCAGCCAAGAAGCTATAGCTAACTATGGCTACACCTTC. Protein product: CASSQEAIANYGYTF.

The chain is built from TRBV15 and TRBJ2-4; 9 positions agree with TRBD1. The germline V gene encodes CDR1 LNHNV and CDR2 YYDKDF (reference sequence). Trimming removed 5 bases from V and 3 bases from J; junction bases left unmatched: 8. This CDR3 is 16 amino acids long. CDR3 region: CATSRTGVDIKNIQYF. DNA for the CDR3: TGTGCCACCAGCCGGACAGGGGTTGATATCAAAAACATTCAGTACTTC.

This clonotype occurred a few times. This chain uses TRBV6-1 with TRBJ1-2; no reliable D call. The CDR3 totals 15 residues. Trimming shortened V by 3 bases and J by 1 base, and 12 bases separated the two germline ends. In germline, CDR1 is MNHNS, CDR2 SASEGT. The CDR3 reads CASSERGNRNYGYTF. The CDR3 DNA sequence: TGTGCCAGCAGTGAGCGGGGAAACCGTAACTATGGCTACACCTTC.

The chain carries TRBV19 and TRBJ2-1; D perhaps matches TRBD2 (5 bases). Germline-derived CDR1 and CDR2 are LNHDA and SQIVND (reference sequence). Trimming cost V 4 bases and J 7 bases, with 11 bases left between them. The CDR3 length is 13 residues. CDR3 protein: CASSRGEWNEQFF. The CDR3, as DNA: TGTGCCAGTAGTAGGGGAGAATGGAATGAGCAGTTCTTC.